This T cell receptor (beta chain) is from a study of cytomegalovirus exposure and HLA in healthy donors. Study-level findings and limits: Later on, an analysis tied about 17,000 TCR beta sequences to HLA alleles at 0.05 false discovery rate. Some V segments, TRBV6-2 and TRBV6-3 among them, were indistinguishable and were therefore excluded.

The CDR3 length is 13 residues. Germline V CDR1 and CDR2: MNHEY, SVGAGI. V was trimmed by 6 bases and J by 7 bases, leaving 12 bases between them. Primers: 60 Vbeta forward and 13 Jbeta reverse. Sequenced by immunoSEQ multiplex PCR; TCRdb stores in-frame clones only, minus some. The data include around 50,000 clones; the top ten clones carry around 10%. Concerning this clone: Its target is not known.

This chain connects TRBV6-5 to TRBJ1-4; possible D gene TRBD1, 5 bases. The specimen sequenced was PBMCs. This clonotype was obtained from a woman in her forties or fifties in good health and CMV-seropositive. The CDR3 bases are TGTGCCAGCAGGAGGGGCGGGGGTGAAAAACTGTTTTTT. Translating it yields CASRRGGGEKLFF.